A selection of T cell receptor beta chains follows, all from one sample in a study of T cell repertoires in cytomegalovirus infection. TCRdb called the reads again in MiXCR, with one record for every CDR3 protein. The sample contains about 530,000 distinct CDR3 sequences, approximately 26% of which appear only once. Sample: PBMCs. These receptors came from a human donor in good health (CMV status not recorded). Some clones in this sample may be carry-over from other donors' samples. Both conserved end residues are part of each CDR3. Size is stated for part of the rows, as once, few or many counts, or as a class when the clone is expanded.

TRBV7-9,.,CASSLGSLQRGNTEAFF
TRBV7-2,many,CASSPPGLAGAGEQFF
TRBV7-9,few,CASSRWRGTGVSPLHF
TRBV6-2/TRBV6-3,.,CASSLLADNTDTQYF
TRBV7-8,many,CASSLAGRGNEQFF
TRBV12-3/TRBV12-4,few,CASSPGTWFSSTDTQYF
TRBV15,.,CATSSRQGLIGQPQHF
TRBV7-2,many,CASSWRGNTGELFF
TRBV7-8,many,CASSRSDRGLVEQYF
TRBV6-5,many,CASSYPRQLGNTDTQYF
TRBV6-4,.,CASSDEIGAEAFF
TRBV28,.,CASSFDFLAQGGGPYNEQFF
TRBV12-3/TRBV12-4,.,CASRTRDAEAFF
TRBV7-4,.,CASSSRTGADTEAFF
TRBV27,few,CASSGIHRLAPSDTQYF
TRBV4-3,few,CASSQDEMGGPGTQYF
TRBV7-2,once,CASSPSGGGNRADTQYF
TRBV12-3/TRBV12-4,few,CASSSIAGEGNEQFF
TRBV4-1,.,CASSQVSGITDTQYF
TRBV4-3,.,CASSQGSGDTQYF
TRBV7-8,many,CASSKRTSGSSNEQFF
TRBV3-1,.,CASSQDPKNEQFF
TRBV7-2,many,CASSPKLSGGNTDTQYF
TRBV7-9,many,CASSLGSINEQFF
TRBV9,.,CASSVGWLAGGHEQFF
TRBV7-2,.,CASRTGVYSNQPQHF
TRBV6-2/TRBV6-3,few,CARGVAGGRNEQFF
TRBV28,.,CASSSGTGIAKNIQYF
TRBV7-4,few,CASSLVGDLAYGYTF
TRBV19,.,CASSIRGLGANVLTF
TRBV7-8,.,CASSLVGTSGMVGEQFF
TRBV6-2/TRBV6-3,.,CASSYSGQGLNQPQHF
TRBV6-1,.,CASTPGRVIYNEQFF
TRBV7-2,.,CASGTGTGDWYGYTF
TRBV18,many,CASSPGQGETQYF
TRBV11-2,once,CASSPARGGGAFF
TRBV6-5,.,CASSKSHKGNEQFF
TRBV19,.,CASSISGLAKNIQYF
TRBV12-3/TRBV12-4,few,CASSLTSGSLHEQFF
TRBV5-1,few,CASTLSAGGGLNEQFF
TRBV7-2,many,CASSSRGGVSNQPQHF
TRBV6-6,.,CASTMGETQYF
TRBV6-2/TRBV6-3,.,CASSYRTGGPLSNQPQHF
TRBV7-4,.,CASSSLSFEQFF
TRBV7-8,.,CASSLAVTTGANYGYTF
TRBV25-1,.,CASSESGTSSPLHF
TRBV4-1,.,CASSQADRAQETQYF
TRBV5-6,.,CASSLLSGQGYNEQFF
TRBV5-1,few,CASKTGTGGRYEQFF
TRBV12-5,.,CASGQGAKNTEAFF
TRBV20-1,.,CSASPVQKHYGYTF
TRBV11-3,many,CASSPRTGGDTEAFF
TRBV27,.,CASRDLWNTEAFF
TRBV12-3/TRBV12-4,.,CASSLGLAGGGELFF